What follows is one TCR beta chain and its context. This sample stems from a study of cytomegalovirus exposure and HLA in healthy donors. Per the germline V gene, CDR1 is SGDLS and CDR2 is YYNGEE. This CDR3 contains 14 residues. Trimming left V 4 bases short and J 0 bases short, with 10 bases between. PCR amplification relied on 60 Vbeta primers (plus 13 Jbeta primers). TCRdb keeps only in-frame clones here, not all; method: immunoSEQ multiplex PCR. This listing includes around 78,000 clones. V is TRBV9 and J is TRBJ1-2, with D uncertain. The sequenced sample consisted of PBMCs. The receptor was derived from a man younger than 35 in good health and CMV-seropositive. The CDR3 DNA reads as TGTGCCAGCAGCCCCGAGGTTTCTAACTATGGCTACACCTTC. It translates to CASSPEVSNYGYTF.